This T cell receptor (beta chain) was obtained from a study of radiotherapy plus CTLA-4 blockade in lung cancer. Across the study: Across the patients, objective responses occurred in 15% to 20%, and disease control in roughly 30%.

In germline, CDR1 is SGHDN, CDR2 FVKESK. V shed 2 bases and J 5 bases; nucleotides not matched to a gene: 6. The CDR3 consists of 15 residues. Study-level results: Among blood TCR repertoires after radiotherapy plus ipilimumab, tumor-derived clones expanded.

This clone is a singleton in its sample. Its antigen remains unknown. Assay used: immunoSEQ multiplex PCR; TCRdb lists only in-frame clones, some missing. The sample shows 50,000 to 60,000 clones, around 79% of them seen only once. Ipilimumab CTLA-4 blockade and focal radiation were given to patients with chemo-refractory metastatic non-small-cell lung cancer. The sample consisted of peripheral blood, taken from a patient treated with radiotherapy plus ipilimumab. The chain recombines TRBV14 with TRBJ2-1; 7 bases are shared with TRBD1. This clonotype originated in a human donor with non-small cell lung cancer who had a complete response to radiotherapy plus ipilimumab. DNA for the CDR3: TGTGCCAGCAGCCAACGACAGGGTATCGACAATGAGCAGTTCTTC. Protein product: CASSQRQGIDNEQFF.